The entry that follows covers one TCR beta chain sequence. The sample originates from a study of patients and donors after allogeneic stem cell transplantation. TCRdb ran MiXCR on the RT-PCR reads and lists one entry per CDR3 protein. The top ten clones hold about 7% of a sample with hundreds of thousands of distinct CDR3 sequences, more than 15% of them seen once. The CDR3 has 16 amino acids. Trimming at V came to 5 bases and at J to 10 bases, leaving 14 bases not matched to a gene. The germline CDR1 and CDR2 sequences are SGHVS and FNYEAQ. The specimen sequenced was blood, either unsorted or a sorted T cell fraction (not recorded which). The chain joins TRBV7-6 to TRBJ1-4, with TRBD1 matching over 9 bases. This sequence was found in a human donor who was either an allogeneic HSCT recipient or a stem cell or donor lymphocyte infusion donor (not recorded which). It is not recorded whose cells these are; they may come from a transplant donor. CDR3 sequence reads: CASSQLLRDREGKLFF. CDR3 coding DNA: TGTGCCAGCAGCCAGCTTCTCCGGGACAGGGAGGGAAAACTGTTTTTT.